These 10 T cell receptor beta chains share one sample of origin, sequenced in a study of cytomegalovirus exposure and HLA in healthy donors. The PCR employed 60 Vbeta primers together with 13 Jbeta primers. This table comes from immunoSEQ multiplex PCR, and its TCRdb copy is limited to in-frame clones, with some not included. The table records 200,000 or so clones, roughly 80% of them present only once. Sequencing input: PBMCs. All receptors come from a man aged 25 to 40 in good health and CMV-seronegative.

The V call is TRBV6-6, the J call TRBJ2-7; 12 bases fit TRBD2. The CDR3 is 15 residues long. Germline values: CDR1 MNHNY, CDR2 SVGAGI (reference sequence). J lost 3 bases, V lost 6 bases, and 6 bases had no gene match. CDR3 bases: TGTGCCAGCAGCCCCCGGACTAGCGGGGTCTACGAGCAGTACTTC. Protein sequence: CASSPRTSGVYEQYF.

J is TRBJ2-1 and V is TRBV2; D is unclear. CDR3 length: 15 amino acids. Trimming cost V 2 bases and J 8 bases, with 16 bases left between them. CDR1 is SNHLY, CDR2 FYNNEI, per germline. The CDR3 sequence is CASSELRVNGHEQFF. CDR3 in DNA: TGTGCCAGCAGTGAACTCCGGGTTAATGGCCATGAGCAGTTCTTC.

The genes are TRBV6-6 and TRBJ1-6; TRBD1 matches at 10 bases. From germline, CDR1 is MNHNY and CDR2 SVGAGI (reference sequence). The CDR3 runs 15 residues. Losses at the gene ends were 2 bases for V and 7 bases for J; bases not matched to a gene: 2. The CDR3 loop is CASSYAGQGNSPLHF. CDR3 DNA: TGTGCCAGCAGTTACGCGGGACAGGGGAATTCACCCCTCCACTTT.

This rearrangement joins TRBV6-4 to TRBJ1-6; a possible D gene is TRBD1 (6 bases). V lost 3 bases and J lost 6, with 12 bases in between. The CDR3 has 15 amino acids. Germline lookup yields CDR1 MRHNA and CDR2 SNTAGT. This CDR3 reads CASSDSRGVNSPLHF. The CDR3 DNA is TGTGCCAGCAGTGATTCCAGGGGAGTTAATTCACCCCTCCACTTT.

A single count supports this clone. The V call is TRBV7-2, the J call TRBJ2-1, with a weak D call TRBD2 (5 bases). Per germline, CDR1 SGHTA and CDR2 FQGNSA. The CDR3 consists of 14 residues. Between the trimmed V and J ends, which lost 3 bases and 6 bases, there was a span of 12 bases. The CDR3 loop reads CASSFALVGNEQFF. The CDR3 coding sequence is TGTGCCAGCAGCTTTGCACTAGTGGGCAATGAGCAGTTCTTC.

The CDR3 here is CASSWAGPSAGELFF. The DNA for the CDR3 is TGCGCCAGCAGCTGGGCGGGGCCGAGTGCCGGGGAGCTGTTTTTT. The chain combines TRBV5-1 with TRBJ2-2; tentative D call: TRBD2 (6 bases). This CDR3 region has 15 residues. V lost 3 bases, J lost 6 bases, and 15 bases lay in between. Germline CDR1 is SGHRS and CDR2 is YFSETQ.

The rearrangement links TRBV28 to TRBJ1-6; D gene uncertain. V was pared by 7 bases and J by 6 bases, with 13 bases between. Germline V gene sequence: CDR1 MDHEN, CDR2 SYDVKM. There are 14 residues in the CDR3. The CDR3 sequence: CASIGELINSPLHF. CDR3 bases: TGTGCCAGCATTGGGGAGCTAATTAATTCACCCCTCCACTTT. The complete variable domain, with remaining parts taken from reference TRBV28 and TRBJ1-6, reads DVKVTQSSRYLVKRTGEKVFLECVQDMDHENMFWYRQDPGLGLRLIYFSYDVKMKEKGDIPEGYSVSREKKERFSLILESASTNQTSMYLCASIGELINSPLHFGNGTRLTVT.

This clone was detected a few times. The chain links TRBV15 to TRBJ1-1, with 7 bases identical to TRBD1. This CDR3 region has 15 residues. Per germline, CDR1 LNHNV and CDR2 YYDKDF (reference sequence). V shed 3 bases and J 4 bases; nucleotides not matched to a gene: 8. CDR3 DNA sequence: TGTGCCACCAGCAGTAGCTCGACAGGGTCCACTGAAGCTTTCTTT. Its protein is CATSSSSTGSTEAFF.

V and J are TRBV6-5 and TRBJ1-2; TRBD1 is a possible D gene (6 bases). V dropped 5 bases and J dropped 6 bases, with 13 bases sitting between them. The CDR3 loop spans 13 amino acids. Per germline, CDR1 MNHEY and CDR2 SVGAGI. Written as DNA, the CDR3 is TGTGCCAGCAGTGGCAGGGGCAGGAATGGCTACACCTTC. Translation gives CASSGRGRNGYTF.

The genes are TRBV19 and TRBJ1-5; no clear D. Trimming shortened V by 1 base and J by 6 bases, and 19 bases separated the two germline ends. Germline CDR1 is LNHDA and CDR2 is SQIVND (reference sequence). The CDR3 length is 17 residues. CDR3 nucleotide sequence: TGTGCCAGTAGTATAGGTGGCGGGTCCGGCCGGGTTCAGCCCCAGCATTTT. It yields the protein CASSIGGGSGRVQPQHF.